These 29 T cell receptor beta chains were all obtained from the same sample, sequenced in a study of shared clonotypes between healthy human individuals. TCRdb keeps only in-frame clones here, not all; method: immunoSEQ multiplex PCR. Of about 600,000 clones listed, around 97% are singletons. Sequencing was performed on naive CD4+ T cells sorted from blood. Subset: CD45RA+ positively selected. These receptors came from a woman in her twenties or thirties in good health.

This sequence joins TRBV27 and TRBJ2-7; 8 positions match TRBD1. V lost 6 bases to trimming and J lost 2 bases; unmatched junction nucleotides: 6. Germline V CDR1 and CDR2: MNHEY, SMNVEV (reference sequence). This CDR3 has 14 residues. The CDR3 protein is CASRSRGPPYEQYF. The CDR3, as DNA: TGTGCCAGCAGGAGCAGGGGGCCCCCCTACGAGCAGTACTTC.

The rearrangement uses TRBV7-9 and TRBJ2-5; TRBD2 matches at 9 bases. The J call may not be correct, given that the DNA end is closer to TRBJ2-7. Germline V gene lookup returns CDR1 SEHNR and CDR2 FQNEAQ (reference sequence). The CDR3 spans 15 residues. The chain's CDR3 is CASSPWTSDSYEQYF. The CDR3 DNA is TGTGCCAGCAGCCCGTGGACTAGCGACTCCTACGAGCAGTACTTC.

The chain links TRBV29-1 to TRBJ1-1; TRBD1 might be the D (5 bases). This CDR3 contains 16 residues. V lost 5 bases and J lost 1, with 20 bases in between. Germline CDR1 SQVTM, CDR2 ANQGSEA. The CDR3 here is CSVLGQAGSRNTEAFF. CDR3 nucleotide sequence: TGCAGCGTTCTGGGGCAAGCCGGGTCAAGGAACACTGAAGCTTTCTTT.

The V call is TRBV28, the J call TRBJ2-7; D might be TRBD1 (5 bases). From germline, CDR1 is MDHEN and CDR2 SYDVKM. V was trimmed by 3 bases and J by 5 bases, leaving 11 bases between them. The CDR3 spans 13 residues. As DNA, the CDR3 is TGTGCCAGCAGTTTCAGGGCTATCAACGAGCAGTACTTC. Translation gives CASSFRAINEQYF.

The chain recombines TRBV30 with TRBJ1-1, with TRBD1 as a possible D gene (6 bases). The ends were cut back, 1 base at V and 9 bases at J, with 15 bases in the middle. Germline CDR1 and CDR2: GTSNPN and SVGIG (reference sequence). The CDR3 runs to 13 residues. CDR3 sequence reads: CAWSGTGTAQAFF. For the CDR3, the DNA is TGTGCCTGGAGTGGTACAGGGACGGCCCAAGCTTTCTTT. Complete variable domain (other parts from reference TRBV30 and TRBJ1-1): SQTIHQWPATLVQPVGSPLSLECTVEGTSNPNLYWYRQAAGRGLQLLFYSVGIGQISSEVPQNLSASRPQDRQFILSSKKLLLSDSGFYLCAWSGTGTAQAFFGQGTRLTVV.

The rearrangement links TRBV4-1 to TRBJ2-3, with 11 bases identical to TRBD2. Germline V CDR1 and CDR2: MGHRA, YSYEKL. The CDR3 length is 18 residues. V was clipped by 3 bases and J by 0 bases; unmatched bases: 8. The CDR3 is CASSHLDRLAGSTDTQYF. The CDR3, as DNA: TGCGCCAGCAGCCACCTTGATCGACTAGCGGGGAGCACAGATACGCAGTATTTT.

This clone was seen just once. The chain couples TRBV7-3 to TRBJ2-1, with D possibly being TRBD1 (5 bases). The CDR3 runs to 13 residues. The germline V gene encodes CDR1 SGHTA and CDR2 FQGTGA. V gave up 5 bases and J gave up 3 bases, with 8 bases separating them. CDR3 nucleotides: TGTGCCAGCAGCCCCGACAGCTACAATGAGCAGTTCTTC. Residues: CASSPDSYNEQFF. Using reference TRBV7-3 and TRBJ2-1 for the parts outside the CDR3, the full variable domain is GAGVSQTPSNKVTEKGKYVELRCDPISGHTALYWYRQSLGQGPEFLIYFQGTGAADDSGLPNDRFFAVRPEGSVSTLKIQRTERGDSAVYLCASSPDSYNEQFFGPGTRLTVL.

J is TRBJ2-5 and V is TRBV9; perhaps TRBD2 as D (5 bases). Gene TRBJ2-7 matches the end of the DNA better, so the J call may be wrong. The germline V gene has CDR1 SGDLS and CDR2 YYNGEE. There are 15 residues in the CDR3. As DNA, the CDR3 is TGTGCCAGCAGCGTAGTCTCATCCGAGGGCTACGAGCAGTACTTC. Its protein is CASSVVSSEGYEQYF.

The chain employs TRBV7-2 and TRBJ2-3, with 12 nucleotides matching TRBD2. Looked up from germline, CDR1 is SGHTA and CDR2 is FQGNSA. V trimming: 1 base; J trimming: 8 bases; junction bases outside the gene matches: 4. This CDR3 is 15 amino acids long. The CDR3, as DNA: TGTGCCAGCAGCTTAGTACTAGCGGGAGGCGGTACGCAGTATTTT. It yields the protein CASSLVLAGGGTQYF.

The chain employs TRBV4-1 and TRBJ2-1; 9 bases align to TRBD2. The CDR3 covers 16 residues. Per the germline V gene, CDR1 is MGHRA and CDR2 is YSYEKL. The trim removed 0 bases at V and 10 bases at J, leaving 10 bases unmatched. The CDR3 is CASSQELAGRPGEQFF. The CDR3 coding sequence is TGCGCCAGCAGCCAAGAACTAGCGGGCCGACCTGGGGAGCAGTTCTTC.

The rearrangement links TRBV7-6 to TRBJ2-1, with 9 bases fitting TRBD2. Germline CDR1 reads SGHVS; CDR2 reads FNYEAQ. V gave up 7 bases and J gave up 5 bases; unmatched junction bases: 12. CDR3 size: 16 residues. The CDR3, as DNA: TGTGCCAGCACCATTCTAGCGGGAAAGGCCAACAATGAGCAGTTCTTC. It codes for CASTILAGKANNEQFF.

CDR3 protein: CASSDGTAEHTGELFF. In DNA, the CDR3 is TGCGCCAGCAGTGATGGGACAGCAGAGCACACCGGGGAGCTGTTTTTT. This rearrangement joins TRBV10-2 to TRBJ2-2; 7 nucleotides agree with TRBD1. CDR3 length equals 16 residues. In germline, CDR1 is WSHSY, CDR2 SAAADI. J gave up 3 bases and V 3 bases, and 7 bases lay outside the gene matches.

The genes are TRBV25-1 and TRBJ2-1, with no clear D. The CDR3 sequence is 15 residues long. Germline CDR1 and CDR2: MGHDK and SYGVNS. V lost 4 bases and J 1 base, leaving 11 bases between the germline ends. The CDR3 DNA sequence: TGTGCCAGCAGTGTTGGAGATCTATCCTACAATGAGCAGTTCTTC. It encodes CASSVGDLSYNEQFF.

This chain links TRBV6-1 with TRBJ1-4; a possible D gene is TRBD1 (5 bases). The CDR3 covers 15 residues. Per germline, CDR1 MNHNS and CDR2 SASEGT. The ends were cut back, 4 bases at V and 7 bases at J, with 16 bases in the middle. The CDR3 sequence is CASSGRGGVFEKLFF. CDR3 in DNA: TGTGCCAGCAGTGGCCGGGGGGGGGTATTTGAAAAACTGTTTTTT.

The chain uses TRBV23-1 and TRBJ2-7; 8 bases are a match to TRBD1. TRBV23-1 is labeled an ORF, and its function is uncertain. V gave up 4 bases and J gave up 3 bases; unmatched junction bases: 5. This CDR3 has 14 amino acids. The DNA of the CDR3 is TGCGCCAGCAGTCGACAGGGGCTACGCTACGAGCAGTACTTC. Its protein is CASSRQGLRYEQYF.

The chain combines TRBV11-2 with TRBJ2-7; D uncertain. V shed 1 base and J shed 2 bases, with 12 bases lying between them. From germline, CDR1 is SGHAT and CDR2 FQNNGV. This CDR3 is 15 amino acids long. Here the CDR3 reads CASSLVEARAYEQYF. DNA for the CDR3: TGTGCCAGCAGCTTAGTCGAGGCTCGAGCCTACGAGCAGTACTTC.

V is TRBV27 and J is TRBJ2-1, with TRBD1 identical over 8 bases. This CDR3 comprises 15 residues. Looked up from germline, CDR1 is MNHEY and CDR2 is SMNVEV (reference sequence). V was pared by 6 bases and J by 2 bases, with 6 bases of the junction left unmatched. This CDR3 reads CASSADRGTYNEQFF. DNA for the CDR3: TGTGCCAGCAGCGCCGACAGGGGAACCTACAATGAGCAGTTCTTC.

The CDR3 bases are TGTGCCAGCAGGCAACTCACCGGGACTAGCGGGAGGACCACCGGGGAGCTGTTTTTT. The encoded protein is CASRQLTGTSGRTTGELFF. The rearrangement links TRBV7-2 to TRBJ2-2; 15 bases are a match to TRBD2. Germline assignment: CDR1 SGHTA and CDR2 FQGNSA. CDR3 size: 19 residues. Unmatched junction bases numbered 12, after V lost 6 bases and J lost 4 bases.

The V call is TRBV5-4, the J call TRBJ2-5; D is possibly TRBD2 (5 bases). This CDR3 region has 12 residues. The V end was cut by 3 bases, the J end by 11 bases, with 14 bases between. Germline CDR1 is SGHNT and CDR2 is YYREEE (reference sequence). The CDR3 spells CASSWVSGEQYF. The CDR3 bases are TGTGCCAGCAGCTGGGTTTCCGGGGAGCAGTACTTC.

J is TRBJ2-4 and V is TRBV27; D gene uncertain. Between the trimmed V and J ends, which lost 2 bases and 6 bases, there was a span of 2 bases. The CDR3 extends over 11 amino acids. Germline V CDR1 and CDR2: MNHEY, SMNVEV (reference sequence). The CDR3 region is CASSLGNIQYF. CDR3 in DNA: TGTGCCAGCAGTTTAGGAAACATTCAGTACTTC.

CDR3 sequence: CASSGDGQGNQPQHF. CDR3 in DNA: TGTGCCAGCAGCGGGGATGGACAGGGAAATCAGCCCCAGCATTTT. The chain joins TRBV9 to TRBJ1-5; the match to TRBD1 covers 8 bases. Germline CDR1 SGDLS, CDR2 YYNGEE. There are 15 residues in the CDR3. J lost 4 bases, V lost 3 bases, and 6 bases had no gene match.

The CDR3 sequence is CASSQDSSSGRFNEQFF. For the CDR3, the DNA is TGTGCCAGCAGCCAAGACTCCTCTAGCGGGAGATTCAATGAGCAGTTCTTC. The rearrangement uses TRBV4-2 and TRBJ2-1; 10 nucleotides match TRBD2. Trimming took 0 bases from V and 6 from J; bases not matched to a gene: 8. The germline gives CDR1 LGHNA, CDR2 YNFKEQ. The CDR3 consists of 17 residues.

As concerns this clone: A read error may produce the germline difference seen at one junction end. The gene calls are TRBV6-1 and TRBJ1-2; D call uncertain. CDR3 length: 13 amino acids. Germline V gives CDR1 MNHNS, CDR2 SASEGT. The chain's CDR3 is CASSDFNSAEKHF. The CDR3 coding sequence is TGTGCCAGCAGTGATTTTAACAGCGCGGAAAAGCACTTC.

The chain is built from TRBV7-9 and TRBJ2-3; 11 positions match TRBD2. Germline CDR1 reads SEHNR; CDR2 reads FQNEAQ (reference sequence). The V segment lost 5 bases and the J segment 7 bases; nucleotides outside the gene matches: 11. The CDR3 covers 16 residues. CDR3 region: CASSQGLAGPPNTQYF. In nucleotides, the CDR3 is TGTGCCAGCAGCCAAGGACTAGCGGGCCCTCCGAATACGCAGTATTTT.

The chain is built from TRBV19 and TRBJ1-2; 10 bases are a match to TRBD1. The ends lost 3 bases at V and 7 bases at J; junction bases unmatched: 8. The CDR3 loop spans 15 amino acids. The V gene's germline CDR1 is LNHDA and CDR2 SQIVND (reference sequence). This chain's CDR3 is CASSMVGTGALGYTF. The CDR3 region has the DNA TGTGCCAGTAGTATGGTTGGGACAGGGGCCCTTGGCTACACCTTC.

The chain carries TRBV11-1 and TRBJ2-3; 8 nucleotides agree with TRBD1. V gave up 3 bases and J gave up 1 base; unmatched junction bases: 3. Germline V gene sequence: CDR1 SGHAT, CDR2 FQDESV (reference sequence). The CDR3 totals 15 residues. The CDR3 sequence: CASSLWTGRTDTQYF. The DNA of the CDR3 is TGTGCCAGCAGCTTGTGGACAGGGCGCACAGATACGCAGTATTTT.

V is TRBV27 and J is TRBJ2-7, with D possibly being TRBD1 (6 bases). This CDR3 region has 12 residues. CDR1 and CDR2 from the germline V gene are MNHEY and SMNVEV (reference sequence). V was cut by 6 bases and J by 6 bases, with 12 bases left in between. The CDR3 protein is CASSQQGGEQYF. The CDR3, as DNA: TGTGCCAGCAGCCAACAGGGTGGCGAGCAGTACTTC.

The chain uses TRBV27 and TRBJ2-1, with TRBD1 identical over 7 bases. This CDR3 comprises 16 residues. Trimming took 9 bases from V and 1 from J; bases not matched to a gene: 12. Germline V lookup: CDR1 MNHEY, CDR2 SMNVEV (reference sequence). Here the CDR3 DNA reads TGTGCCAGACCACCCAGGGGGTCCCAGTCCTACAATGAGCAGTTCTTC. Translated: CARPPRGSQSYNEQFF.

The gene calls are TRBV4-1 and TRBJ2-5; the D gene is possibly TRBD1 (6 bases). This CDR3 contains 19 residues. Looked up from germline, CDR1 is MGHRA and CDR2 is YSYEKL. Trimming stripped 4 bases from V and 2 bases from J, with 26 bases between. CDR3 in amino acids: CASSRLGAGSPEKQETQYF. CDR3 sequence (DNA): TGCGCCAGCAGCCGACTGGGGGCGGGTTCACCGGAAAAACAAGAGACCCAGTACTTC.